Given below is one TCR beta chain in context. The sample comes from a study of blood T cell repertoires in COVID-19. Study context: From the United States, Italy and Spain came samples of acute and convalescent COVID-19. Sample material is recorded as cDNA or gDNA derived from T cells, B-cell-depleted T cells, or PBMCs.

Measured with immunoSEQ multiplex PCR; TCRdb has only the in-frame clones, and not every one. Of roughly 81,000 clones in the sample, around 88% were seen once. Germline CDR1 reads SGHTA; CDR2 reads FQGTGA. This CDR3 comprises 14 residues. The V end was cut by 2 bases, the J end by 5 bases, with 12 bases between. The sequencing input was peripheral blood. This sequence joins TRBV7-3 and TRBJ1-1, with a possible D match to TRBD1 (5 bases). This TCR came from a man younger than 40 with acute or convalescent COVID-19. CDR3: CASSLSAGSTEAFF. The CDR3 coding sequence is TGTGCCAGCAGCTTATCTGCAGGGTCAACTGAAGCTTTCTTT.